This passage covers 9 T cell receptor beta chains from one sample sequenced in a study of blood T cell repertoires in COVID-19. The data were produced by immunoSEQ multiplex PCR, yet TCRdb's version contains in-frame clones alone and is incomplete. The sample has roughly 120,000 clones, 80% to 90% seen once. The sequencing sample was made of peripheral blood. The receptors were gathered from a man in his forties with acute or convalescent COVID-19.

J is TRBJ2-7 and V is TRBV18; 8 nucleotides agree with TRBD2. J was trimmed by 4 bases and V by 4 bases; bases with no gene match: 3. The CDR3 is 13 residues long. CDR1 is KGHSH, CDR2 LQKENI, per germline. The CDR3 loop reads CASSLGGGYEQYF. The CDR3 DNA follows: TGTGCCAGCTCACTCGGGGGGGGATACGAGCAGTACTTC.

This chain links TRBV27 with TRBJ1-1, with 9 bases that match TRBD1. Germline lookup yields CDR1 MNHEY and CDR2 SMNVEV (reference sequence). The ends lost 6 bases at V and 5 bases at J; junction bases unmatched: 16. The CDR3 has 17 residues. CDR3 DNA sequence: TGTGCCAGCAGCCTATTCACCGGGACAGGGAGGAGTACTGAAGCTTTCTTT. Protein: CASSLFTGTGRSTEAFF.

This sequence joins TRBV7-3 and TRBJ2-7; 9 bases are a match to TRBD2. This CDR3 region has 16 residues. V gave up 0 bases and J gave up 7 bases; unmatched junction bases: 10. CDR1 is SGHTA and CDR2 is FQGTGA in the germline V gene. The CDR3 loop reads CASSLTGLAGRGEQYF. The CDR3, as DNA: TGTGCCAGCAGCTTAACGGGCCTAGCGGGACGGGGTGAGCAGTACTTC.

The J gene is TRBJ1-6, the V gene TRBV6-4; maybe TRBD1 (5 bases). V lost 8 bases to trimming and J lost 2 bases, with 10 bases between them. Germline CDR1 is MRHNA and CDR2 is SNTAGT. The CDR3 consists of 14 residues. The CDR3 DNA follows: TGTGCCAGCGACAGCCGACCCTATAATTCACCCCTCCACTTT. This gives the protein CASDSRPYNSPLHF.

The rearrangement links TRBV9 to TRBJ1-1; the match to TRBD1 covers 8 bases. CDR3 size: 16 residues. The germline gives CDR1 SGDLS, CDR2 YYNGEE. Trimming took 4 bases from V and 0 from J; bases not matched to a gene: 8. CDR3 region: CASSPRTGPMNTEAFF. Written as DNA, the CDR3 is TGTGCCAGCAGCCCCCGGACAGGGCCGATGAACACTGAAGCTTTCTTT.

This chain links TRBV6-6 with TRBJ1-4; a weak D match, TRBD1 (6 bases). V was shortened by 0 bases and J by 7 bases, with 9 bases between the two germline ends. Germline V gives CDR1 MNHNY, CDR2 SVGAGI (reference sequence). This CDR3 spans 14 amino acids. CDR3 region: CASSYSRGGEKLFF. CDR3 DNA sequence: TGTGCCAGCAGTTACTCGAGAGGGGGTGAAAAACTGTTTTTT.

The rearrangement links TRBV13 to TRBJ2-7; 13 bases fit TRBD2. V lost 5 bases and J lost 7; bases outside the gene matches: 8. Germline CDR1 reads PRHDT; CDR2 reads FYEKMQ (reference sequence). This CDR3 region has 15 residues. CDR3: CASSPRGLAGREQYF. Here the CDR3 DNA reads TGTGCCAGCAGCCCCAGGGGACTAGCGGGACGGGAGCAGTACTTC.

This rearrangement joins TRBV4-2 to TRBJ2-7; tentative D call: TRBD1 (6 bases). Germline V gene lookup returns CDR1 LGHNA and CDR2 YNFKEQ. Trimming took 1 base from V and 2 from J, leaving 15 bases between them. The CDR3 spans 16 residues. The CDR3 bases are TGTGCCAGCAGCCAAGCGGCCAGGGGTATAACCTACGAGCAGTACTTC. This gives the protein CASSQAARGITYEQYF.

This chain links TRBV7-3 with TRBJ2-2; TRBD1 might be the D (5 bases). Germline-derived CDR1 and CDR2 are SGHTA and FQGTGA. Trimming removed 1 base at V and 7 bases at J, with 7 bases between. This CDR3 is 13 amino acids long. For the CDR3, the DNA is TGTGCCAGCAGCTTAATAGGGGTCGGGGAGCTGTTTTTT. Amino acids: CASSLIGVGELFF.